The source of this T cell receptor beta chain is a study of blood T cell repertoires in COVID-19. The CDR3 extends over 14 amino acids. Germline V gives CDR1 SGDLS, CDR2 YYNGEE. The V end lost 0 bases, the J end lost 4 bases, and 7 bases lay between the germline ends. Per the study methods: Amplification of reference gene primers was used by the study to estimate nucleated cell counts. This table comes from immunoSEQ multiplex PCR, and its TCRdb copy is limited to in-frame clones, with some not included. V, J and clone size are those of that table, while D and trimming were read from the DNA. The sample contains 200,000 to 300,000 clones, about 90% of which appear only once.

The gene calls are TRBV9 and TRBJ1-4, with D uncertain. The specimen sequenced was peripheral blood. This TCR came from a man aged 25 to 40 with COVID-19, enrolled during active disease. The DNA of the CDR3 is TGTGCCAGCAGCGTAGGGCGGGATAATGAAAAACTGTTTTTT. Translating gives CASSVGRDNEKLFF.